The rows below give T cell receptor beta chains drawn from one sample of a study of control samples from healthy donors and cancer patients. Produced via immunoSEQ multiplex PCR; TCRdb's table is partial and in-frame only. The sample includes fewer than 200,000 clones, roughly 92% of them seen just once. The sample taken for sequencing was blood. The source is a young man in good health. Both conserved end residues are part of each CDR3. A D gene is named only where the DNA matches it firmly. Clone size is shown for a subset of rows, as once, few, many or a class of expanded clone.

-	TRBD1	TRBJ1-1	TRBV5-6	CASSSTARGLLNTEAFF	TGTGCCAGCAGCTCAACGGCGAGGGGGCTATTAAACACTGAAGCTTTCTTT
-	-	TRBJ2-3	TRBV29-1	CSVEDTTPRTDTQYF	TGCAGCGTTGAAGATACGACACCTCGCACAGATACGCAGTATTTT
-	-	TRBJ2-7	TRBV15	CATSNSEGLPLEQYF	TGTGCCACCAGCAATTCCGAGGGACTCCCTCTCGAGCAGTACTTC
-	-	TRBJ1-1	TRBV7-9	CASSLGSLTEAFF	TGTGCCAGCAGCTTAGGGTCCCTAACTGAAGCTTTCTTT
once	TRBD2	TRBJ2-5	TRBV27	CASKGLAQETQYF	TGTGCCAGCAAGGGACTAGCACAAGAGACCCAGTACTTC
once	-	TRBJ1-1	TRBV10-3	CAINGKANTEAFF	TGTGCCATCAATGGTAAGGCTAACACTGAAGCTTTCTTT
-	-	TRBJ2-3	TRBV11-2	CASSLASSTDTQYF	TGTGCCAGCAGCTTAGCTTCTAGCACAGATACGCAGTATTTT
-	-	TRBJ2-1	TRBV19	CASSHHRSGSYNEQFF	TGTGCCAGTAGTCACCACAGGTCGGGCTCCTACAATGAGCAGTTCTTC
-	TRBD1	TRBJ1-2	TRBV5-1	CASSLNPGQGASGYTF	TGCGCCAGCAGCCTAAATCCGGGACAGGGGGCGTCTGGCTACACCTTC
-	TRBD1	TRBJ2-3	TRBV18	CASSPDRGADTQYF	TGTGCCAGCTCACCTGACAGGGGAGCAGATACGCAGTATTTT
-	-	TRBJ1-6	TRBV11-2	CASSGLSPLHF	TGTGCCAGCAGTGGACTTTCACCCCTCCACTTT
-	-	TRBJ2-7	TRBV1	CTSSQGLRGSYEQYF	TGCACCAGCAGCCAAGGGTTGCGGGGTTCCTACGAGCAGTACTTC
once	TRBD1	TRBJ2-3	TRBV7-9	CASSDRTGGGTDTQYF	TGTGCCAGCAGCGATAGGACAGGGGGGGGCACAGATACGCAGTATTTT
-	TRBD2	TRBJ2-5	TRBV15	CATSRGGSSGRRETQYF	TGTGCCACCAGCAGGGGGGGTTCTAGCGGGAGGCGAGAGACCCAGTACTTC
-	-	TRBJ1-1	TRBV5-1	CASSLSLGAGNTEAFF	TGCGCCAGCAGCTTGTCACTAGGGGCGGGGAACACTGAAGCTTTCTTT
-	-	TRBJ1-1	TRBV5-1	CASSIFLNTEAFF	TGCGCCAGCAGCATATTTCTGAACACTGAAGCTTTCTTT
-	TRBD1	TRBJ1-2	TRBV28	CASSSGQGSYGYTF	TGTGCCAGCAGTTCGGGACAGGGGAGCTATGGCTACACCTTC
-	TRBD1	TRBJ1-5	TRBV24-1	CATSDRQGGQPQHF	TGTGCCACCAGTGACCGACAGGGAGGTCAGCCCCAGCATTTT
-	-	TRBJ2-7	TRBV28	CASSLSDSWGEQYF	TGTGCCAGCAGTTTATCAGACTCGTGGGGCGAGCAGTACTTC
-	-	TRBJ2-7	TRBV5-1	CASSLWQADYEQYF	TGCGCCAGCAGCTTATGGCAGGCCGACTACGAGCAGTACTTC
-	-	TRBJ1-2	TRBV7-2	CASSHNRDGGYTF	TGTGCCAGCAGCCATAATAGGGACGGTGGCTACACCTTC
-	-	TRBJ1-6	TRBV6-5	CASKDLYNSPLHF	TGTGCCAGCAAGGACCTATATAATTCACCCCTCCACTTT
-	TRBD1	TRBJ1-6	TRBV2	CASSGSSDRAYSHSPLHF	TGTGCCAGCAGTGGCTCCTCGGACAGGGCCTACTCACATTCACCCCTCCACTTT
-	-	TRBJ1-2	TRBV6-5	CASSTGANYGYTF	TGTGCCAGCAGTACTGGAGCTAACTATGGCTACACCTTC
once	-	TRBJ1-2	TRBV18	CASSPSDTNYGYTF	TGTGCCAGCTCACCAAGCGACACTAACTATGGCTACACCTTC
-	-	TRBJ1-2	TRBV6-4	CASSDWNRGNYGYTF	TGTGCCAGCAGTGACTGGAACCGGGGTAACTATGGCTACACCTTC
-	TRBD2	TRBJ2-5	TRBV7-9	CASSYNTAGGPSKATQYF	TGTGCCAGCAGCTACAATACTGCGGGGGGCCCTAGCAAGGCCACCCAGTACTTC
-	TRBD1	TRBJ1-2	TRBV28	CASSTGTANYGYTF	TGTGCCAGCAGTACAGGGACAGCTAACTATGGCTACACCTTC
once	-	TRBJ1-2	TRBV21-1	CASSITRPVYGYTF	TGTGCCAGCAGCATTACCCGGCCGGTCTATGGCTACACCTTC
-	TRBD1	TRBJ2-7	TRBV5-6	CASSYGQGAYEQYF	TGTGCCAGCAGCTATGGACAGGGGGCGTACGAGCAGTACTTC
-	TRBD2	TRBJ2-2	TRBV19	CASSIGGGHTGELFF	TGTGCCAGTAGTATAGGCGGGGGGCATACCGGGGAGCTGTTTTTT
-	-	TRBJ2-3	TRBV29-1	CSVGDIRGGTDTQYF	TGCAGCGTAGGGGACATCCGCGGGGGCACAGATACGCAGTATTTT
-	TRBD1	TRBJ1-6	TRBV3-1/TRBV3-2	CASSLSGTAYNSPLHF	TGTGCCAGCAGCCTTTCCGGGACAGCGTATAATTCACCCCTCCACTTT
-	TRBD2	TRBJ2-1	TRBV5-1	CASSWTSGINNEQFF	TGCGCCAGCAGCTGGACTAGCGGGATTAACAATGAGCAGTTCTTC
once	TRBD1	TRBJ2-1	TRBV27	CASAPNRGTYPVGSYNEQFF	TGTGCCAGCGCCCCTAACAGGGGGACTTACCCCGTAGGCTCCTACAATGAGCAGTTCTTC
-	TRBD1	TRBJ1-2	TRBV7-9	CASILGGAEGGGYTF	TGTGCCAGCATCCTAGGGGGCGCGGAAGGAGGAGGCTACACCTTC
-	TRBD2	TRBJ2-7	TRBV6-2/TRBV6-3	CASSLLAGYEQYF	TGTGCCAGCAGTTTACTAGCGGGATATGAGCAGTACTTC
-	-	TRBJ1-6	TRBV4-1	CASSQDLGSSYNSPLHF	TGCGCCAGCAGCCAAGATTTGGGGTCCTCCTATAATTCACCCCTCCACTTT
once	-	TRBJ2-1	TRBV7-2	CASSDITRGFYNEQFF	TGTGCCAGCAGCGATATTACCAGGGGTTTCTACAATGAGCAGTTCTTC
-	-	TRBJ2-1	TRBV10-1	CASSESDSLVYNEQFF	TGCGCCAGCAGTGAGTCGGATTCATTGGTATACAATGAGCAGTTCTTC
-	-	TRBJ1-5	TRBV30	CAWSPREGYSNQPQHF	TGTGCCTGGAGCCCACGGGAGGGTTATAGCAATCAGCCCCAGCATTTT
-	-	TRBJ2-3	TRBV5-1	CASRGKGVTQQGTDTQYF	TGCGCCAGCAGGGGGAAAGGAGTAACCCAACAGGGCACAGATACGCAGTATTTT
-	-	TRBJ1-4	TRBV10-3	CAISESRDSNEKLFF	TGTGCCATCAGTGAATCCAGGGATTCTAATGAAAAACTGTTTTTT
-	-	TRBJ2-3	TRBV7-2	CASSLAGRADTQYF	TGTGCCAGCAGCTTAGCGGGGAGAGCAGATACGCAGTATTTT
-	TRBD1	TRBJ1-1	TRBV5-1	CASSLEGGERAFF	TGCGCCAGCAGCTTGGAAGGGGGCGAAAGAGCTTTCTTT
-	TRBD1	TRBJ1-4	TRBV7-2	CASSPTGVNEKLFF	TGTGCCAGCAGCCCTACAGGGGTAAATGAAAAACTGTTTTTT
-	-	TRBJ2-5	TRBV5-6	CASSLVVAKQETQYF	TGTGCCAGCAGCTTGGTGGTGGCGAAACAAGAGACCCAGTACTTC
-	TRBD2	TRBJ2-5	TRBV30	CAWSGYGGQETQYF	TGTGCCTGGAGTGGTTACGGGGGGCAAGAGACCCAGTACTTC
-	-	TRBJ2-7	TRBV7-2	CASSLSFQVHEQYF	TGTGCCAGCAGCTTAAGCTTCCAGGTCCACGAGCAGTACTTC
-	-	TRBJ2-7	TRBV6-6	CASSPGIPARGQYF	TGTGCCAGCAGCCCGGGCATCCCGGCGAGGGGGCAGTACTTC
-	-	TRBJ2-7	TRBV4-1	CASSPTRGLSLEQYF	TGCGCCAGCAGCCCGACGCGGGGACTCTCCTTGGAGCAGTACTTC
-	-	TRBJ1-5	TRBV2	CASKGQSNQPQHF	TGTGCCAGCAAAGGACAAAGCAATCAGCCCCAGCATTTT
-	-	TRBJ2-2	TRBV4-1	CASSLSRTGELFF	TGCGCCAGCAGCCTCTCTCGCACCGGGGAGCTGTTTTTT
once	TRBD2	TRBJ2-7	TRBV30	CAWRTSETYEQYF	TGTGCCTGGCGGACTAGCGAAACCTACGAGCAGTACTTC